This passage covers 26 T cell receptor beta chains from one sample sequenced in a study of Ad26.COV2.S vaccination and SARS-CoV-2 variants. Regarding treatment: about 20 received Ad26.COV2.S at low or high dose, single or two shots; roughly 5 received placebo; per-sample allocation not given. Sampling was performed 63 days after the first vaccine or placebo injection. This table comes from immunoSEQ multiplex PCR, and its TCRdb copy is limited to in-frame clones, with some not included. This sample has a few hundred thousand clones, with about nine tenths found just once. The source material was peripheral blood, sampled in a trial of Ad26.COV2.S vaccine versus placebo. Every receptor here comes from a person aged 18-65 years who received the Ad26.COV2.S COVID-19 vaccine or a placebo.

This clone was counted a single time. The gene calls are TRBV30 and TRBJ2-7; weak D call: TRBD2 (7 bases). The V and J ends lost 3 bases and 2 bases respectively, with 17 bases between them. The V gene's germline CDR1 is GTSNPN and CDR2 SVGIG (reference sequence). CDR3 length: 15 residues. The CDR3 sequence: CAWRGGAGYTYEQYF. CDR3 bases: TGTGCCTGGAGAGGGGGAGCGGGGTATACCTACGAGCAGTACTTC.

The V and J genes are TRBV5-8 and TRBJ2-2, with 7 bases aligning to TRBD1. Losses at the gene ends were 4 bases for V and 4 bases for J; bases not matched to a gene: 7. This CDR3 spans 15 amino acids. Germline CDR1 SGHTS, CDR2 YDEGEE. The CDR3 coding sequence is TGTGCCAGCAGCAAAAGGACAGGCATCACCGGGGAGCTGTTTTTT. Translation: CASSKRTGITGELFF.

CDR3 sequence: CASSTDGNYGYTF. CDR3 nucleotides: TGTGCCAGCAGTACGGACGGAAACTATGGCTACACCTTC. The chain is built from TRBV12-3 or TRBV12-4 and TRBJ1-2; D unclear. The CDR3 spans 13 residues. V lost 5 bases to trimming and J lost 2 bases, with 9 bases between them.

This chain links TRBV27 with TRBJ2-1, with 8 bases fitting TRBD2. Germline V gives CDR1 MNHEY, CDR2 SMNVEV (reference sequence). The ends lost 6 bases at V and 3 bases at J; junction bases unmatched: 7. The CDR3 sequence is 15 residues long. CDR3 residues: CASSPTLAGYNEQFF. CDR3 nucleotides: TGTGCCAGCAGCCCGACGCTAGCGGGCTACAATGAGCAGTTCTTC.

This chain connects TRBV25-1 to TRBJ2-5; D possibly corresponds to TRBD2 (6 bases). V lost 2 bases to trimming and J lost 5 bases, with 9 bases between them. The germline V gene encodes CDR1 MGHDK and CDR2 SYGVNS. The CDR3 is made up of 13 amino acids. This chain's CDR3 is CASSEGGKETQYF. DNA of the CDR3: TGTGCCAGCAGTGAAGGGGGGAAGGAGACCCAGTACTTC.

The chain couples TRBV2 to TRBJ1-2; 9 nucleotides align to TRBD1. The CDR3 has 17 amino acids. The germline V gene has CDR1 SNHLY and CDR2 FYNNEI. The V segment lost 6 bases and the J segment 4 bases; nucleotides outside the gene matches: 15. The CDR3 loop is CASRTDWDRVLGYGYTF. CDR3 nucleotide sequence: TGTGCCAGCAGGACGGACTGGGACAGGGTATTGGGCTATGGCTACACCTTC.

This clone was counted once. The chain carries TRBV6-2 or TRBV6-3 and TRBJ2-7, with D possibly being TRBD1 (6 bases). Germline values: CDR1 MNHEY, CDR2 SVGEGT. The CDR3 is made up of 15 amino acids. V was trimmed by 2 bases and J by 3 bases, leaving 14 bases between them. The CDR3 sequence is CASSYGQGWIYEQYF. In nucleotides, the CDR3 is TGTGCCAGCAGTTACGGGCAGGGGTGGATCTACGAGCAGTACTTC.

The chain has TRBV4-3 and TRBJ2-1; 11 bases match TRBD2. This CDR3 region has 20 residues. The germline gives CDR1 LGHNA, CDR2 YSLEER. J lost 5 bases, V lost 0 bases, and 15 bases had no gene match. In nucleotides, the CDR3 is TGCGCCAGCAGCCAAGACGCTAGCGGGGGGCGAGCTACAGCTCACAATGAGCAGTTCTTC. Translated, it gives CASSQDASGGRATAHNEQFF.

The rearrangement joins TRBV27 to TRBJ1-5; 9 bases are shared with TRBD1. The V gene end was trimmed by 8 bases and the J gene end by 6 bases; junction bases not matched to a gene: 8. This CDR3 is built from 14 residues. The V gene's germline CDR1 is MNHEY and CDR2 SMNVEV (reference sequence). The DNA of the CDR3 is TGTGCCAGCGGACCACAGGGGGCCGCTCAGCCCCAGCATTTT. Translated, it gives CASGPQGAAQPQHF.

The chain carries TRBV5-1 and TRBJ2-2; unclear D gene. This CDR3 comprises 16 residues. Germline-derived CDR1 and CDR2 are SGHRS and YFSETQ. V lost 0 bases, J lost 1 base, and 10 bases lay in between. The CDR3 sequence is CASSLVRRENTGELFF. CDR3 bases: TGCGCCAGCAGCTTGGTCAGGAGAGAGAACACCGGGGAGCTGTTTTTT. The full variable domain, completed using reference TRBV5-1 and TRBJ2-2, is KAGVTQTPRYLIKTRGQQVTLSCSPISGHRSVSWYQQTPGQGLQFLFEYFSETQRNKGNFPGRFSGRQFSNSRSEMNVSTLELGDSALYLCASSLVRRENTGELFFGEGSRLTVL.

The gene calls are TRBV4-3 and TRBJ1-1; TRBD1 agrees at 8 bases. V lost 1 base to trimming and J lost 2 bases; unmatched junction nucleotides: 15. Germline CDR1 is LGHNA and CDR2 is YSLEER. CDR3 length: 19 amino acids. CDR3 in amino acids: CASSQGGTGTGFRNTEAFF. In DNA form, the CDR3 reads TGCGCCAGCAGCCAAGGTGGGACCGGGACAGGCTTCCGAAACACTGAAGCTTTCTTT.

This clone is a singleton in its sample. The DNA of the CDR3 is TGTGCCTGGAGTGTCCTGGGCACAGATACGCAGTATTTT. Translated, it gives CAWSVLGTDTQYF. The chain joins TRBV30 to TRBJ2-3; D ambiguous. The CDR3 runs 13 residues. Trimming removed 0 bases from V and 1 base from J, with 5 bases in between. From germline, CDR1 is GTSNPN and CDR2 SVGIG (reference sequence).

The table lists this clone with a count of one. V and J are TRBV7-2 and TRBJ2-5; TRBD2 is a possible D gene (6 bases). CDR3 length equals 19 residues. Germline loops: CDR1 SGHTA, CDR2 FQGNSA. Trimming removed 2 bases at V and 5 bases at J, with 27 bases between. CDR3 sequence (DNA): TGTGCCAGCAGCTTATTTGGCGGGTCAGGGCGGGAATTTTGGGAGACCCAGTACTTC. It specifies CASSLFGGSGREFWETQYF.

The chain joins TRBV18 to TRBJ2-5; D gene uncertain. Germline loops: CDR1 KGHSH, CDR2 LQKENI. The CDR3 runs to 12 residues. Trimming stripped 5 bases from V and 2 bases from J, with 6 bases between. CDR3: CASSGAQETQYF. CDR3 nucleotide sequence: TGTGCCAGCTCAGGAGCTCAAGAGACCCAGTACTTC.

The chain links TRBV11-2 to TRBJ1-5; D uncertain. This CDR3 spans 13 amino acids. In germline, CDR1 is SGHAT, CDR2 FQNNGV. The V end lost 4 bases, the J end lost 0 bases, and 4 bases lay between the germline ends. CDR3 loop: CASSSGSNQPQHF. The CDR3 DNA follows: TGTGCCAGCAGCTCGGGTAGCAATCAGCCCCAGCATTTT.

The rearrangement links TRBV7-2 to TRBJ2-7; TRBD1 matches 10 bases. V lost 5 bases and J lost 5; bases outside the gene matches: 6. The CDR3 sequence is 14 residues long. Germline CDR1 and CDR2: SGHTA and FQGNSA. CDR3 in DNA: TGTGCCAGCAGCACGACAGGGGGCAAAAACGAGCAGTACTTC. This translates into CASSTTGGKNEQYF. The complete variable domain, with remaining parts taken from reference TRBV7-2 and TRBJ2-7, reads GAGVSQSPSNKVTEKGKDVELRCDPISGHTALYWYRQSLGQGLEFLIYFQGNSAPDKSGLPSDRFSAERTGGSVSTLTIQRTQQEDSAVYLCASSTTGGKNEQYFGPGTRLTVT.

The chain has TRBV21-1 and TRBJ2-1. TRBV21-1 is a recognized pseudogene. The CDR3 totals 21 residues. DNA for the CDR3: TGTGCCAGCAGCAAATTCCCCTCGGAATACCCCTTGGTCCCTCCCTACAATGAGCAGTTCTTC. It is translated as CASSKFPSEYPLVPPYNEQFF.

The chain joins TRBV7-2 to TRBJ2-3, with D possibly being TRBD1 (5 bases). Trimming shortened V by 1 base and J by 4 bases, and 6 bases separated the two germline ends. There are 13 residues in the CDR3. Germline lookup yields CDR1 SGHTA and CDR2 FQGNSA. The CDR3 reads CASSLGGPDTQYF. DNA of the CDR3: TGTGCCAGCAGCTTAGGGGGCCCAGATACGCAGTATTTT.

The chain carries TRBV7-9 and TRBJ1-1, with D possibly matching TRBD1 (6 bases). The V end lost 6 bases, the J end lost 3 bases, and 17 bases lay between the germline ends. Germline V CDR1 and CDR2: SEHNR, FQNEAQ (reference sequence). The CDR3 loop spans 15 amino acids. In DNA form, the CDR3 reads TGTGCCAGCAGTTACCCCCAGGGGACGTACACTGAAGCTTTCTTT. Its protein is CASSYPQGTYTEAFF.

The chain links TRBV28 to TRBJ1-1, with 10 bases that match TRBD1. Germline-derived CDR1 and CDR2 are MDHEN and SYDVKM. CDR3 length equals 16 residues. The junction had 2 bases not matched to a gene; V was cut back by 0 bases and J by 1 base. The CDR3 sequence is CASSLWGTGANTEAFF. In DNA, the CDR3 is TGTGCCAGCAGTTTATGGGGGACAGGGGCGAACACTGAAGCTTTCTTT. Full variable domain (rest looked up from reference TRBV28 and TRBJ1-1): DVKVTQSSRYLVKRTGEKVFLECVQDMDHENMFWYRQDPGLGLRLIYFSYDVKMKEKGDIPEGYSVSREKKERFSLILESASTNQTSMYLCASSLWGTGANTEAFFGQGTRLTVV.

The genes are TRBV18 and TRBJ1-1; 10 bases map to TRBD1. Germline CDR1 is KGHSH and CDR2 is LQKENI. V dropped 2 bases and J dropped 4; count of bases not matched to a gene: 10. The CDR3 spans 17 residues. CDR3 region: CASSPWGQGLTGTEAFF. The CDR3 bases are TGTGCCAGCTCACCATGGGGACAGGGGCTAACGGGCACTGAAGCTTTCTTT.

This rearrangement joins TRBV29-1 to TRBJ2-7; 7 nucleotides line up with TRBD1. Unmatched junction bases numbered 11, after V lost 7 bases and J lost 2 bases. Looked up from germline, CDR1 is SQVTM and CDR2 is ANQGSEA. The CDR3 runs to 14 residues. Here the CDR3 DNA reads TGCAGCGCGCAAAGTGGGACAGTGGCCTACGAGCAGTACTTC. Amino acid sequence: CSAQSGTVAYEQYF.

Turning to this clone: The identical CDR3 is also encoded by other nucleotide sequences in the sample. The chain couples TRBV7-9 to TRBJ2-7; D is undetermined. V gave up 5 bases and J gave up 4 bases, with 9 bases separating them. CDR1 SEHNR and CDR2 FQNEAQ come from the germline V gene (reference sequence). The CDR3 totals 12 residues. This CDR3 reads CASSRDLYEQYF. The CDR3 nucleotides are TGTGCCAGCAGCCGCGATTTATACGAGCAGTACTTC.

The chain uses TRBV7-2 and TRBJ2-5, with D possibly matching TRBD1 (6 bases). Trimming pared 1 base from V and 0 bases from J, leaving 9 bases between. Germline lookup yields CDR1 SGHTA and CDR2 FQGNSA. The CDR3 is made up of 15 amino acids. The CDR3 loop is CASSLDRVDQETQYF. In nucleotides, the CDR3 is TGTGCCAGCAGCTTAGACAGGGTGGACCAAGAGACCCAGTACTTC. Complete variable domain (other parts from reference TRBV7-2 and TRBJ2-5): GAGVSQSPSNKVTEKGKDVELRCDPISGHTALYWYRQSLGQGLEFLIYFQGNSAPDKSGLPSDRFSAERTGGSVSTLTIQRTQQEDSAVYLCASSLDRVDQETQYFGPGTRLLVL.

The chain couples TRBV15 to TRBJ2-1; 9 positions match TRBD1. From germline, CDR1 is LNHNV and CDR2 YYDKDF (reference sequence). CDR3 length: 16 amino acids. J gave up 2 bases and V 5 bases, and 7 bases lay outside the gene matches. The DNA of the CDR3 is TGTGCCACCAGCGTCGGACAGGGGTTCCCCTACAATGAGCAGTTCTTC. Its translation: CATSVGQGFPYNEQFF.

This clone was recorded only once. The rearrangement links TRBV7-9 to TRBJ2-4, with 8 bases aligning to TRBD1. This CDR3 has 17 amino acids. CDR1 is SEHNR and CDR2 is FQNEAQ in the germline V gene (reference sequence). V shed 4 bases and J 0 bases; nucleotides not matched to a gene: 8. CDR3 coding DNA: TGTGCCAGCAGCTCCCGCAGGACAGGGATAGCCAAAAACATTCAGTACTTC. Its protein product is CASSSRRTGIAKNIQYF.